A selection of T cell receptor beta chains follows, all from one sample in a study of blood T cell repertoires in COVID-19. Generated by immunoSEQ multiplex PCR, the TCRdb table keeps only in-frame clones and is missing some. The profile shows fewer than 200,000 clones, roughly 76% of them singletons. Sequenced sample: peripheral blood. These receptor sequences come from an elderly woman with COVID-19, enrolled during active disease. CDR3s include the opening cysteine and the closing phenylalanine or tryptophan.

v_call: TRBV5-6
cdr3_aa: CASSLAGIVNEQYF

v_call: TRBV19
cdr3_aa: CASSTDRVTNTEAFF

v_call: TRBV9
cdr3_aa: CASSVDGQPNNYGYTF

v_call: TRBV6-2/TRBV6-3
cdr3_aa: CASSWTSPQETQYF

v_call: TRBV30
cdr3_aa: CALGQGFLYGYTF

v_call: TRBV6-5
cdr3_aa: CASSYSSTGELFF

v_call: TRBV7-9
cdr3_aa: CASSLEEVGEQYF

v_call: TRBV6-5
cdr3_aa: CASSRLAGTYEQYF

v_call: TRBV21-1
cdr3_aa: CASSPYRRTGVYEQYF

v_call: TRBV2
cdr3_aa: CASRGQMRGYTF

v_call: TRBV6-5
cdr3_aa: CASTRRGTNTEAFF

v_call: TRBV7-2
cdr3_aa: CASSFAGRGTEAFF

v_call: TRBV7-3
cdr3_aa: CASSQRGGARLETQYF

v_call: TRBV2
cdr3_aa: CASTQTGSPSSGNTIYF

v_call: TRBV11-3
cdr3_aa: CASSLDGGRPTYNEQFF

v_call: TRBV5-1
cdr3_aa: CASSRGLAGGHNEQFF

v_call: TRBV10-3
cdr3_aa: CAISVGVRNTQYF

v_call: TRBV12-3/TRBV12-4
cdr3_aa: CASGQGKTGELFF

v_call: TRBV5-4
cdr3_aa: CASNPSPGLVAYNEQFF

v_call: TRBV7-8
cdr3_aa: CASSTDPSGYIQYF

v_call: TRBV5-4
cdr3_aa: CASSLEASGETQYF

v_call: TRBV6-5
cdr3_aa: CASSSGGDREKLFF

v_call: TRBV4-3
cdr3_aa: CASSHPRGDIQYF

v_call: TRBV7-9
cdr3_aa: CASSPGAGVNYGYTF

v_call: TRBV10-3
cdr3_aa: CAISDTGGGLLNTEAFF

v_call: TRBV7-3
cdr3_aa: CASSLMGQDTQYF

v_call: TRBV9
cdr3_aa: CASSVATGDGELFF

v_call: TRBV18
cdr3_aa: CASSPPRGPPYEQYF

v_call: TRBV19
cdr3_aa: CASSIRHLNTGELFF

v_call: TRBV11-3
cdr3_aa: CASSPLQETQYF

v_call: TRBV3-1/TRBV3-2
cdr3_aa: CASSQYRVQPQHF

v_call: TRBV15
cdr3_aa: CATSRDLTGGGQPQHF

v_call: TRBV11-3
cdr3_aa: CASSLEAGTDTQYF

v_call: TRBV24-1
cdr3_aa: CAIAGQGVRGYTF

v_call: TRBV6-6
cdr3_aa: CASSFPDTEAFF

v_call: TRBV7-6
cdr3_aa: CASSSTAHSGVNEKLFF

v_call: TRBV18
cdr3_aa: CASSPRDRLQLEQYF

v_call: TRBV9
cdr3_aa: CASSTGDPSASSYEQYF

v_call: TRBV28
cdr3_aa: CASSPRGGANEKLFF

v_call: TRBV19
cdr3_aa: CASTDTNYGYTF

v_call: TRBV7-9
cdr3_aa: CASSSHSGSNIQYF